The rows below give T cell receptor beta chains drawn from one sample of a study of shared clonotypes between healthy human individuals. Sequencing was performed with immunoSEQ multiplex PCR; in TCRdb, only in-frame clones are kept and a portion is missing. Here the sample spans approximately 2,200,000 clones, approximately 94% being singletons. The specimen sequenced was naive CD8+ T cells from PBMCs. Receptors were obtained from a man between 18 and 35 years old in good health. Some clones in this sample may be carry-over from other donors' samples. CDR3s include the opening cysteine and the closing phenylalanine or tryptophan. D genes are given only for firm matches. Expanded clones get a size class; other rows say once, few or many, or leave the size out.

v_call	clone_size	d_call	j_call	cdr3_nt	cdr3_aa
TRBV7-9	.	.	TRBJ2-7	TGTGCCAGCAGCTTAATCCCTAGCCGGGGTTTTTGGGAGCAGTACTTC	CASSLIPSRGFWEQYF
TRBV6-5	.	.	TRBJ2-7	TGTGCCAGCAGCCCCACAGTTCCCTACGAGCAGTACTTC	CASSPTVPYEQYF
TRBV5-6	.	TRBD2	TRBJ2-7	TGTGCCAGCAGCTACGGACTAGTCTACGAGCAGTACTTC	CASSYGLVYEQYF
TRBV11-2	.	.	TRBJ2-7	TGTGCCAGCAGCTTTTCCCAGGGAAACGAGCAGTACTTC	CASSFSQGNEQYF
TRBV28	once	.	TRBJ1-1	TGTGCCAGCAGTTTCCGAGCCGGGGGGACTGAAGCTTTCTTT	CASSFRAGGTEAFF
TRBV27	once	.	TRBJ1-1	TGTGCCAGCAGTTTATGGGTGGGGGGGAACACTGAAGCTTTCTTT	CASSLWVGGNTEAFF
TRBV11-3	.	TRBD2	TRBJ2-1	TGTGCCAGCAGCCCAAACGCACGTCAGGTAGCGGGAAGAAATGAGCAGTTCTTC	CASSPNARQVAGRNEQFF
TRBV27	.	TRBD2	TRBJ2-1	TGTGCCAGCAGTTTATGGTATGCTAGCGGGAGTGGGAATGAGCAGTTCTTC	CASSLWYASGSGNEQFF
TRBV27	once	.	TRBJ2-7	TGTGCCAGCAGTTTAAGTTCAGGGGCAGGGGCCTACGAGCAGTACTTC	CASSLSSGAGAYEQYF
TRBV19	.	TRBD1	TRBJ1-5	TGTGCCAGTAGTATTTGTCGGGACAGGGTATCGTGCAATCAGCCCCAGCATTTT	CASSICRDRVSCNQPQHF
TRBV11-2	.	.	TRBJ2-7	TGTGCCAGCAGCTTCCCTGTACAGTTCTCCTACGAGCAGTACTTC	CASSFPVQFSYEQYF
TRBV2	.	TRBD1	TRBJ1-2	TGTGCCAGCACCGAAGGACAGGGGTATGGCTACACCTTC	CASTEGQGYGYTF
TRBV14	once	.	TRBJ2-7	TGTGCCAGCAGCCCTACCTGGGACAACTCCTACGAGCAGTACTTC	CASSPTWDNSYEQYF
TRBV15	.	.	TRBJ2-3	TGTGCCACCAGCAGAGTCGGCGGGGCCGCAGCAGATACGCAGTATTTT	CATSRVGGAAADTQYF
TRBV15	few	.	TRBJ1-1	TGTGCCACCAGCAGAGTCTCCTTGGGGACTGAAGCTTTCTTT	CATSRVSLGTEAFF
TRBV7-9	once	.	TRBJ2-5	TGTGCCAGCAGCCTAACGACCCGTGCGGAGACCCAGTACTTC	CASSLTTRAETQYF